Each of the 30 T cell receptor beta chains below was sequenced from the same sample in a study of shared clonotypes between healthy human individuals (dated by TCRdb to between 2020 and 2021). The library was prepared using the immunoSEQ multiplex PCR assay. This is the immuneACCESS table as TCRdb keeps it, with only in-frame sequences that have V and J called. A part of the clones is gone; compared with another copy, unresolved V genes explain less than half, and the rest is unexplained. This sample is represented by about 2.3 million clones; over 85% of them were singletons. The ten largest make up 0.35% to 0.45% of the sample. The sample consisted of naive CD4+ T cells from PBMCs. The cell subset or site label of this sample denotes: CD45RA+ positively selected. The receptors here all came from a man between 18 and 35 years old in good health. Some clones in this sample may be carry-over from other donors' samples.

This clone has only one observation. The chain combines TRBV5-4 with TRBJ2-3; 9 positions match TRBD2. This CDR3 spans 14 amino acids. CDR1 is SGHNT and CDR2 is YYREEE in the germline V gene (reference sequence). V dropped 0 bases and J dropped 7; count of bases not matched to a gene: 3. For the CDR3, the DNA is TGTGCCAGCAGCTTGGATGCGGGAGGGAATACGCAGTATTTT. It translates to CASSLDAGGNTQYF.

The V call is TRBV5-1, the J call TRBJ2-3; tentative D call: TRBD2 (5 bases). This CDR3 has 15 residues. The V end was cut by 0 bases, the J end by 3 bases, with 11 bases between. Looked up from germline, CDR1 is SGHRS and CDR2 is YFSETQ. CDR3 region: CASSLAAAETDTQYF. The CDR3 DNA reads TGCGCCAGCAGCTTGGCCGCAGCGGAAACAGATACGCAGTATTTT.

This rearrangement joins TRBV11-3 to TRBJ1-3; D ambiguous. Between the trimmed V and J ends, which lost 0 bases and 0 bases, there was a span of 3 bases. CDR1 SGHNT and CDR2 YENEEA come from the germline V gene. The length of the CDR3 is 14 residues. The CDR3 nucleotides are TGTGCCAGCAGCTTAGAAGCCTCTGGAAACACCATATATTTT. Translating gives CASSLEASGNTIYF.

The chain recombines TRBV7-6 with TRBJ1-4; D is uncertain. The CDR3 runs 15 residues. V lost 1 base and J lost 5, with 11 bases in between. Germline assignment: CDR1 SGHVS and CDR2 FNYEAQ. DNA of the CDR3: TGTGCCAGCAGCTTAGGATCGGGCGGAAATGAAAAACTGTTTTTT. Amino acid sequence: CASSLGSGGNEKLFF.

The chain carries TRBV5-8 and TRBJ2-1; D call uncertain. Germline V gene data show CDR1 as SGHTS and CDR2 as YDEGEE. The V and J ends lost 2 bases and 9 bases respectively, with 6 bases between them. The CDR3 spans 11 residues. The CDR3 loop reads CASSFLAEQFF. As DNA, the CDR3 is TGTGCCAGCAGCTTTCTCGCTGAGCAGTTCTTC.

The rearrangement uses TRBV18 and TRBJ1-1, with unresolved D. V shed 2 bases and J shed 4 bases, with 17 bases lying between them. This CDR3 has 16 residues. CDR1 is KGHSH and CDR2 is LQKENI in the germline V gene. This chain's CDR3 is CASSPTTVRMGTEAFF. The CDR3 nucleotides are TGTGCCAGCTCACCAACAACAGTCAGAATGGGCACTGAAGCTTTCTTT.

The V gene is TRBV6-6, the J gene TRBJ1-4, with 11 bases matching TRBD1. The CDR3 contains 14 residues. Germline V gene lookup returns CDR1 MNHNY and CDR2 SVGAGI (reference sequence). J was trimmed by 6 bases and V by 8 bases; bases with no gene match: 5. CDR3 in DNA: TGTGCCAGCTCCCGGGGACAGGGGGATGAAAAACTGTTTTTT. It yields the protein CASSRGQGDEKLFF.

The rearrangement uses TRBV28 and TRBJ1-1; D unresolved. Trimming took off 5 bases at V and 5 bases at J, with 18 bases between the two ends. Germline V gives CDR1 MDHEN, CDR2 SYDVKM. This CDR3 has 15 residues. This chain's CDR3 is CASSPPYAGKTEAFF. CDR3 DNA sequence: TGTGCCAGCAGTCCCCCGTATGCGGGGAAGACTGAAGCTTTCTTT.

This chain links TRBV28 with TRBJ2-1; D not certain. CDR3 length: 11 residues. Germline CDR1 reads MDHEN; CDR2 reads SYDVKM. The V end lost 2 bases, the J end lost 10 bases, and 6 bases lay between the germline ends. The CDR3 nucleotides read TGTGCCAGCAGTTTAAGACGGGAGCAGTTCTTC. As protein: CASSLRREQFF.

The chain has TRBV5-1 and TRBJ2-3, with 10 bases matching TRBD2. The CDR3 covers 17 residues. J lost 1 base, V lost 3 bases, and 8 bases had no gene match. CDR1 and CDR2 from the germline V gene are SGHRS and YFSETQ. The CDR3 spells CASSSHPGTSGTDTQYF. For the CDR3, the DNA is TGCGCCAGCAGCTCACACCCCGGGACTAGCGGCACAGATACGCAGTATTTT.

Here the CDR3 reads CASSLSKQYEQYF. CDR3 in DNA: TGTGCCAGCAGTTTATCGAAACAGTACGAGCAGTACTTC. V is TRBV27 and J is TRBJ2-7; D not certain. Germline CDR1 MNHEY, CDR2 SMNVEV (reference sequence). The CDR3 has 13 amino acids. Between the trimmed V and J ends, which lost 0 bases and 4 bases, there was a span of 7 bases.

This chain connects TRBV5-1 to TRBJ1-2; 11 bases match TRBD1. This CDR3 spans 14 amino acids. The trim removed 4 bases at V and 7 bases at J, leaving 6 bases unmatched. Germline V gives CDR1 SGHRS, CDR2 YFSETQ. The CDR3 DNA reads TGCGCCAGCAGCCTGGGACAGGGGGTGGCTGGCTACACCTTC. Translated, it gives CASSLGQGVAGYTF.

The chain is built from TRBV6-1 and TRBJ2-7; D unresolved. The CDR3 spans 13 residues. Deletions cut 2 bases from V and 3 bases from J, with 8 bases between. Per germline, CDR1 MNHNS and CDR2 SASEGT. The CDR3 here is CASSETDLYEQYF. In DNA form, the CDR3 reads TGTGCCAGCAGTGAAACAGACCTCTACGAGCAGTACTTC.

The chain carries TRBV7-2 and TRBJ2-5, with 10 bases lining up with TRBD1. V was pared by 1 base and J by 5 bases, with 7 bases of the junction left unmatched. Per germline, CDR1 SGHTA and CDR2 FQGNSA. The CDR3 totals 16 residues. CDR3 nucleotide sequence: TGTGCCAGCAGCTTAGGTCGGACAGGGGGAGTGGAGACCCAGTACTTC. Encoded protein: CASSLGRTGGVETQYF.

This clone was seen only once. The genes are TRBV18 and TRBJ2-3; the match to TRBD2 covers 11 bases. With 0 bases clipped from V and 5 bases from J, the junction kept 10 bases outside the gene matches. This CDR3 contains 18 residues. Germline lookup yields CDR1 KGHSH and CDR2 LQKENI. CDR3 sequence: CASSPPSGRGLAGDTQYF. The DNA of the CDR3 is TGTGCCAGCTCACCACCGTCAGGACGAGGACTAGCGGGAGATACGCAGTATTTT. The whole variable domain, filled in from reference TRBV18 and TRBJ2-3, reads NAGVMQNPRHLVRRRGQEARLRCSPMKGHSHVYWYRQLPEEGLKFMVYLQKENIIDESGMPKERFSAEFPKEGPSILRIQQVVRGDSAAYFCASSPPSGRGLAGDTQYFGPGTRLTVL.

The J gene is TRBJ1-2, the V gene TRBV5-1; D may be TRBD1 (6 bases). The CDR3 totals 14 residues. Trimming pared 1 base from V and 4 bases from J, leaving 11 bases between. CDR1 is SGHRS, CDR2 YFSETQ, per germline. Here the CDR3 DNA reads TGCGCCAGCAGCTTGAGTCAGGGGACCTATGGCTACACCTTC. Its translation: CASSLSQGTYGYTF.

This clone has a single count. V is TRBV5-1 and J is TRBJ2-5; a possible D gene is TRBD1 (5 bases). Trimming took 4 bases from V and 4 from J, leaving 17 bases between them. The germline CDR1 and CDR2 sequences are SGHRS and YFSETQ. The CDR3 length is 15 residues. In DNA form, the CDR3 reads TGCGCCAGCAGCGCCTCTCCTACAAGGGGAGAGACCCAGTACTTC. This gives the protein CASSASPTRGETQYF. The whole variable domain, remainder taken from reference TRBV5-1 and TRBJ2-5, is KAGVTQTPRYLIKTRGQQVTLSCSPISGHRSVSWYQQTPGQGLQFLFEYFSETQRNKGNFPGRFSGRQFSNSRSEMNVSTLELGDSALYLCASSASPTRGETQYFGPGTRLLVL.

The table lists this clone with a count of one. The CDR3 DNA reads as TGTGCCAGCAGCGTAGGGGTATCACCCAACTACGAGCAGTACTTC. It codes for CASSVGVSPNYEQYF. The rearrangement joins TRBV9 to TRBJ2-7; D uncertain. V was pared by 0 bases and J by 3 bases, with 13 bases between. Germline V gene lookup returns CDR1 SGDLS and CDR2 YYNGEE. CDR3 size: 15 residues.

The chain recombines TRBV5-1 with TRBJ1-5; D is uncertain. Germline lookup yields CDR1 SGHRS and CDR2 YFSETQ. The CDR3 loop spans 13 amino acids. V lost 0 bases and J lost 11, with 12 bases in between. The CDR3 here is CASSLDQRSAQHF. CDR3 nucleotides: TGCGCCAGCAGCTTGGATCAGAGATCGGCCCAGCATTTT. The full variable domain, its missing parts supplied by reference TRBV5-1 and TRBJ1-5, is KAGVTQTPRYLIKTRGQQVTLSCSPISGHRSVSWYQQTPGQGLQFLFEYFSETQRNKGNFPGRFSGRQFSNSRSEMNVSTLELGDSALYLCASSLDQRSAQHFGDGTRLSIL.

The V call is TRBV15, the J call TRBJ2-2, with D possibly being TRBD2 (6 bases). Looked up from germline, CDR1 is LNHNV and CDR2 is YYDKDF (reference sequence). Trimming took off 3 bases at V and 6 bases at J, with 11 bases between the two ends. CDR3 length: 14 residues. CDR3 sequence (DNA): TGTGCCACCAGCAGGGTACTAGCTGCCGGGGAGCTGTTTTTT. Translation gives CATSRVLAAGELFF.

J is TRBJ1-4 and V is TRBV7-2, with D perhaps matching TRBD1 (6 bases). The germline V and J ends were trimmed by 0 bases and 4 bases, with 15 bases remaining between them. This CDR3 region has 17 residues. Germline-derived CDR1 and CDR2 are SGHTA and FQGNSA. CDR3 nucleotides: TGTGCCAGCAGCTTAGCCCCACAGGGTCGGGGTAATGAAAAACTGTTTTTT. Protein: CASSLAPQGRGNEKLFF.

This clone was picked up one time. The J gene is TRBJ2-7, the V gene TRBV18; D is possibly TRBD1 (6 bases). Trimming left V 3 bases short and J 5 bases short, with 17 bases between. Germline V CDR1 and CDR2: KGHSH, LQKENI. The CDR3 sequence is 15 residues long. The DNA of the CDR3 is TGTGCCAGCTCACCCAGGGGCAGCGAAAACCACGAGCAGTACTTC. Translating gives CASSPRGSENHEQYF.

The V and J genes are TRBV25-1 and TRBJ2-7; perhaps TRBD1 as D (5 bases). The germline V and J ends were trimmed by 4 bases and 6 bases, with 16 bases remaining between them. Germline values: CDR1 MGHDK, CDR2 SYGVNS. The CDR3 is 14 amino acids. CDR3 coding DNA: TGTGCCAGCAGTGTGCGCGGCAGGGTCTTCGAGCAGTACTTC. Translated: CASSVRGRVFEQYF.

V usage is TRBV23-1 and J usage is TRBJ2-4; 13 positions match TRBD2. TRBV23-1 is assigned to the ORF class and has an uncertain function. This CDR3 has 18 residues. Trimming removed 0 bases from V and 0 bases from J; junction bases left unmatched: 2. The DNA for the CDR3 is TGCGCCAGCAGTCAATCTGGGACTAGCGGGATAGCCAAAAACATTCAGTACTTC. This gives the protein CASSQSGTSGIAKNIQYF.

V gene TRBV28 combines with J gene TRBJ2-5, with TRBD1 matching over 8 bases. Germline CDR1 reads MDHEN; CDR2 reads SYDVKM. V lost 6 bases to trimming and J lost 4 bases; unmatched junction nucleotides: 7. CDR3 size: 14 residues. CDR3 loop: CASSRQGSAETQYF. The CDR3 bases are TGTGCCAGCAGCCGACAGGGGTCTGCAGAGACCCAGTACTTC.

Concerning this clone: The sample carries other DNA sequences with the same CDR3. J is TRBJ1-5 and V is TRBV15; D gene unclear. The CDR3 length is 13 residues. V lost 3 bases, J lost 2 bases, and 5 bases lay in between. Germline CDR1 reads LNHNV; CDR2 reads YYDKDF (reference sequence). The CDR3 loop reads CATSRGGNQPQHF. The CDR3, as DNA: TGTGCCACCAGCAGGGGCGGCAATCAGCCCCAGCATTTT.

This chain joins TRBV7-8 and TRBJ2-3; D might be TRBD1 (6 bases). V was pared by 3 bases and J by 3 bases, with 10 bases between. The CDR3 extends over 14 amino acids. Germline values: CDR1 SGHVS, CDR2 FQNEAQ. The CDR3 DNA is TGTGCCAGCAGCTTTTTAGGGGGAACAGATACGCAGTATTTT. Amino acids: CASSFLGGTDTQYF.

The chain joins TRBV30 to TRBJ1-2; TRBD1 agrees at 7 bases. CDR1 and CDR2 (germline): GTSNPN, SVGIG (reference sequence). This CDR3 comprises 19 residues. Losses at the gene ends were 2 bases for V and 0 bases for J; bases not matched to a gene: 18. In DNA form, the CDR3 reads TGTGCCTGGAGTCTCCTTTACTGGGAGGGGGCTAGGCCTAACTATGGCTACACCTTC. Amino acids: CAWSLLYWEGARPNYGYTF. The full variable domain, completed using reference TRBV30 and TRBJ1-2, is SQTIHQWPATLVQPVGSPLSLECTVEGTSNPNLYWYRQAAGRGLQLLFYSVGIGQISSEVPQNLSASRPQDRQFILSSKKLLLSDSGFYLCAWSLLYWEGARPNYGYTFGSGTRLTVV.

The genes are TRBV10-3 and TRBJ2-5, with 7 bases aligning to TRBD1. V lost 6 bases and J lost 2; bases outside the gene matches: 3. The CDR3 spans 13 residues. Germline lookup yields CDR1 ENHRY and CDR2 SYGVKD. The CDR3 coding sequence is TGTGCCATCAGGGGGACAGAACAAGAGACCCAGTACTTC. Amino acids: CAIRGTEQETQYF.

The chain employs TRBV6-5 and TRBJ1-5, with TRBD1 as a possible D gene (6 bases). With 5 bases removed from V and 4 bases from J, the gap between germline ends came to 12 bases. The CDR3 contains 14 residues. Germline assignment: CDR1 MNHEY and CDR2 SVGAGI. The CDR3 DNA is TGTGCCAGCAGTCGTGGACAGCTAAATCAGCCCCAGCATTTT. Protein product: CASSRGQLNQPQHF.